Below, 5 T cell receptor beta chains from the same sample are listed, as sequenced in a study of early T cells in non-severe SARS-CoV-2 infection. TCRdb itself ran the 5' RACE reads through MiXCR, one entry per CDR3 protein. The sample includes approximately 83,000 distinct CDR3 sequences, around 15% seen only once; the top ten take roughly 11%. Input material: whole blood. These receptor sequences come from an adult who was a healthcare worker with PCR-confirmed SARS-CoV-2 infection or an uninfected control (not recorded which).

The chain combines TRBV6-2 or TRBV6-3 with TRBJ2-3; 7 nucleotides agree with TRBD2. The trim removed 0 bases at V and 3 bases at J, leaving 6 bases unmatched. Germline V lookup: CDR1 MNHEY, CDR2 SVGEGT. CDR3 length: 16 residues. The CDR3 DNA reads TGTGCCAGCAGTTACTCCGGCGCAGCGGGAACAGATACGCAGTATTTT. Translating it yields CASSYSGAAGTDTQYF.

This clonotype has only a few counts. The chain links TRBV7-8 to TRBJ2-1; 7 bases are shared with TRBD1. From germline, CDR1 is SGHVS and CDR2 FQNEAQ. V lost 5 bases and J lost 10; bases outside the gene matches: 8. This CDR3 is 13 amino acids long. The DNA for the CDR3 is TGTGCCAGCAGCGTAAGACAGGGACGGGAGCAGTTCTTC. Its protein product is CASSVRQGREQFF.

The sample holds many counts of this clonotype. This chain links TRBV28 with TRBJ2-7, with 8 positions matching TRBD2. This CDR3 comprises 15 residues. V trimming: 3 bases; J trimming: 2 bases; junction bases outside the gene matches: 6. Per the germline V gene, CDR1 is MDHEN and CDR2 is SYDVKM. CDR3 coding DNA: TGTGCCAGCAGTTTTTTGTCGGGGGGGCCCTACGAGCAGTACTTC. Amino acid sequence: CASSFLSGGPYEQYF.

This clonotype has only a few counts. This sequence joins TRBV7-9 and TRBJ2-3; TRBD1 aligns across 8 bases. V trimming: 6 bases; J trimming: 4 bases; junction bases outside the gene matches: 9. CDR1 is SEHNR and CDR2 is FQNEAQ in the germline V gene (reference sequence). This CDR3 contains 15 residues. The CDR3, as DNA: TGTGCCAGCAGTTATCCTCAGGGGGCCGCAGATACGCAGTATTTT. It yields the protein CASSYPQGAADTQYF.

The CDR3 DNA reads TGTGCTACCGGCGTAGGGACCAATCAGCCCCAGCATTTT. Translated: CATGVGTNQPQHF. The rearrangement uses TRBV2 and TRBJ1-5; D is possibly TRBD1 (5 bases). The germline V gene has CDR1 SNHLY and CDR2 FYNNEI. The CDR3 extends over 13 amino acids.